The TCR beta chain described here comes from a study of T-cell memory formation after mild COVID-19. On the study more broadly: Largely, TCR clusters stayed within a single donor.

Using constant-segment primers, 5'RACE produced TCR alpha and TCR beta cDNA libraries carrying sample barcodes and UMIs. MiXCR was run by TCRdb on the 5' RACE reads, yielding one entry per CDR3 protein. The data show under 250,000 distinct CDR3 sequences, under 30% seen once. Study-wide points: Clones that contracted from day 15 to 85 had balanced CD4/CD8; later expanders were CD4+ biased.

The CDR3 runs to 15 residues. The trim removed 5 bases at V and 0 bases at J, leaving 2 bases unmatched. This clonotype was counted a few times. Its antigen is currently unknown. Sequenced: PBMCs or a T cell subset sorted from them (not recorded which). This clonotype was obtained from an adult woman who had mild COVID-19 (a few samples of this study predate the infection). Cell type and time point are not known. The V call is TRBV12-3 or TRBV12-4, the J call TRBJ2-2; 8 positions match TRBD2. The CDR3 is CASSLGLANTGELFF. The CDR3 nucleotides are TGTGCCAGCAGTCTGGGACTAGCGAACACCGGGGAGCTGTTTTTT.